What follows are 12 T cell receptor beta chains derived from one specimen sequenced in a study of T cells in Graves' hyperthyroidism and ophthalmopathy. Authors of the study amplified TCR beta CDR3 regions from RNA transcripts. HTBI primers drove first-round RT-PCR of the TCR CDR3. One entry per CDR3 protein results from TCRdb running MiXCR on the multiplex PCR reads. Among about 410,000 distinct CDR3 sequences listed, 14% to 15% were seen once. Sequencing was performed on blood. The receptor source for this set is a man aged 18 to 29 with Graves' ophthalmopathy.

This clonotype was observed at least ten times. The J gene is TRBJ2-3, the V gene TRBV30; tentative D call: TRBD2 (6 bases). The germline V gene has CDR1 GTSNPN and CDR2 SVGIG (reference sequence). CDR3 length equals 16 residues. The V end was cut by 2 bases, the J end by 0 bases, with 15 bases between. Here the CDR3 reads CAWSIPGVASTDTQYF. The CDR3 DNA reads TGTGCCTGGAGTATTCCGGGGGTGGCGAGCACAGATACGCAGTATTTT. Supplemented by reference TRBV30 and TRBJ2-3, the full variable domain reads SQTIHQWPATLVQPVGSPLSLECTVEGTSNPNLYWYRQAAGRGLQLLFYSVGIGQISSEVPQNLSASRPQDRQFILSSKKLLLSDSGFYLCAWSIPGVASTDTQYFGPGTRLTVL.

This clonotype came up many times. Sequence at one end of the junction differs from germline and may be a read error. The chain uses TRBV7-7 and TRBJ2-2, with a possible D match to TRBD2 (6 bases). CDR1 is SSHAT, CDR2 FNYEAQ, per germline (reference sequence). The CDR3 is 13 amino acids. The CDR3: CASSLGGAGELFF. CDR3 coding DNA: TGTGCTAGCAGCTTAGGAGGGGCCGGGGAGCTGTTTTTT.

This clonotype came up many times. This rearrangement joins TRBV9 to TRBJ1-2; D possibly corresponds to TRBD1 (5 bases). V lost 7 bases and J lost 5, with 24 bases in between. Germline assignment: CDR1 SGDLS and CDR2 YYNGEE. The CDR3 covers 16 residues. Written as DNA, the CDR3 is TGTGCCAGCGGGGCGGGCAGCGTTCCTCCTAGGTATGGCTACACCTTC. It translates to CASGAGSVPPRYGYTF.

The V call is TRBV4-1, the J call TRBJ2-3; the D gene is possibly TRBD2 (7 bases). This CDR3 has 16 amino acids. The germline gives CDR1 MGHRA, CDR2 YSYEKL. The V end lost 1 base, the J end lost 2 bases, and 13 bases lay between the germline ends. In nucleotides, the CDR3 is TGCGCCAGCAGCCAAGCCTGGCGGGGGCTCACAGATACGCAGTATTTT. Translating gives CASSQAWRGLTDTQYF.

This clonotype showed up many times. The chain joins TRBV30 to TRBJ1-1; 9 bases align to TRBD1. Per germline, CDR1 GTSNPN and CDR2 SVGIG (reference sequence). Trimming cost V 4 bases and J 6 bases; bases outside gene matches: 12. The CDR3 loop spans 15 amino acids. The CDR3 region has the DNA TGTGCCTGGACGCATTATCGGGACAGGGCGGCTGAAGCTTTCTTT. Protein sequence: CAWTHYRDRAAEAFF.

The sample holds many counts of this clonotype. V is TRBV12-3 or TRBV12-4 and J is TRBJ1-5; tentatively, D is TRBD1 (5 bases). V lost 6 bases and J lost 4, with 16 bases in between. The CDR3 spans 15 residues. CDR3 bases: TGTGCCAGCAGCACCTCACGGGGGGGAAATCAGCCCCAGCATTTT. It encodes CASSTSRGGNQPQHF.

The J gene is TRBJ1-6, the V gene TRBV6-7; D not certain. TRBV6-7 is labeled an ORF, and its function is uncertain. The CDR3 contains 15 residues. Trimming took off 8 bases at V and 1 base at J, with 12 bases between the two ends. Here the CDR3 reads CASCVRVSYNSPLHF. The CDR3, as DNA: TGTGCCAGCTGTGTTCGGGTGTCCTATAATTCACCCCTCCACTTT.

Only a few counts were recorded for this clonotype. The chain employs TRBV7-8 and TRBJ2-7; tentative D call: TRBD1 (6 bases). This CDR3 spans 14 amino acids. The V and J ends lost 3 bases and 0 bases respectively, with 9 bases between them. Germline CDR1 and CDR2: SGHVS and FQNEAQ. The CDR3 DNA is TGTGCCAGCAGCTTCCGGACAGACTCCTACGAGCAGTACTTC. The encoded protein is CASSFRTDSYEQYF.

In this sample, this clonotype turned up many times. The chain joins TRBV3-1 to TRBJ1-2, with 9 bases identical to TRBD1. V shed 4 bases, J shed 7 bases, and the junction held 10 bases outside the gene matches. The length of the CDR3 is 15 residues. The germline V gene encodes CDR1 LGHDT and CDR2 YNNKEL (reference sequence). Here the CDR3 reads CASSRRGTGIIGYTF. The CDR3 region has the DNA TGTGCCAGCAGCCGCCGGGGGACAGGGATTATTGGCTACACCTTC.

A word on this clonotype: This sequence may be a read error, since a much larger clone differs from it by one base. It is likely a read error, because the conserved phenylalanine at the end of the CDR3 is missing. The rearrangement uses TRBV10-2 and TRBJ2-3; 14 bases are a match to TRBD2. V was clipped by 2 bases and J by 1 base; unmatched bases: 2. The germline V gene has CDR1 WSHSY and CDR2 SAAADI. This CDR3 has 17 residues. The CDR3 DNA sequence: TGCGCCAGCAGTGAGGGGACTAGCGGGAGTGGCACAGATACGCAGTATTCT. Protein sequence: CASSEGTSGSGTDTQYS.

This clonotype was recorded at least ten times. The rearrangement uses TRBV6-2 or TRBV6-3 and TRBJ2-7; maybe TRBD1 (6 bases). CDR1 MNHEY and CDR2 SVGEGT come from the germline V gene. The V end was cut by 2 bases, the J end by 6 bases, with 14 bases between. The CDR3 sequence is 14 residues long. The chain's CDR3 is CASSYATGISEQYF. The CDR3 DNA sequence: TGTGCCAGCAGTTACGCTACAGGGATTAGCGAGCAGTACTTC.

The rearrangement uses TRBV5-1 and TRBJ1-2, with 8 bases aligning to TRBD1. Germline V gene data show CDR1 as SGHRS and CDR2 as YFSETQ. With 1 base clipped from V and 7 bases from J, the junction kept 9 bases outside the gene matches. The CDR3 extends over 15 amino acids. In nucleotides, the CDR3 is TGCGCCAGCAGCTTGCATGGACAGGGAGATGGTGGCTACACCTTC. It specifies CASSLHGQGDGGYTF.